A selection of T cell receptor beta chains follows, all from one sample in a study of beta chain features in type 1 diabetes. TCRdb's table, derived via immunoSEQ multiplex PCR, lists solely in-frame clones and lacks some. The repertoire has 680,000 or so clones, 15% to 17% of them found once; the top ten carry 0.093%. Source material: naive CD4+ T cells from blood. The origin of the receptors is a man between 18 and 35 years old in good health. CDR3s include the opening cysteine and the closing phenylalanine or tryptophan. The D gene is left open where the match is weak. Only some rows state a clone size, as once, few, many or a class for expanded clones.

clone_size j_call d_call v_call cdr3_nt cdr3_aa
few TRBJ2-2 TRBD1 TRBV7-2 TGTGCCAGCAGCTCCCAGGCCGGGACAGCGAACACCGGGGAGCTGTTTTTT CASSSQAGTANTGELFF
few TRBJ2-7 NA TRBV7-2 TGTGCCAGCAGCTTAGGAGGATCCAAGGGCCTTTACGAGCAGTACTTC CASSLGGSKGLYEQYF
NA TRBJ2-2 NA TRBV9 TGTGCCAGCAGCGTAATCGGGGAGCTGTTTTTT CASSVIGELFF
few TRBJ2-5 TRBD1 TRBV9 TGTGCCAGCAGCCCAAGACAGGGTCGACAAGAGACCCAGTACTTC CASSPRQGRQETQYF
NA TRBJ2-4 TRBD1 TRBV5-4 TGTGCCAGCAGCTTGGATGCAGGGGGCGCAGCCAAAAACATTCAGTACTTC CASSLDAGGAAKNIQYF
once TRBJ2-2 TRBD2 TRBV5-1 TGCGCCAGCAGTAATAGCGGGAGTAGTACCGGGGAGCTGTTTTTT CASSNSGSSTGELFF
few TRBJ1-2 NA TRBV28 TGTGCCAGCACCCGGGCTAACTATGGCTACACCTTC CASTRANYGYTF
NA TRBJ2-1 TRBD1 TRBV11-2 TGTGCCAGCAGCTCAACAGGGGGCAAACGATACAATGAGCAGTTCTTC CASSSTGGKRYNEQFF
NA TRBJ1-1 TRBD1 TRBV6-5 TGTGCCAGCAGTACACAGGGGGCCGCCGATGAAGCTTTCTTT CASSTQGAADEAFF
few TRBJ2-3 NA TRBV6-4 TGTGCCAGCACTCCCCAGGGGCCAGTGGAAACAGATACGCAGTATTTT CASTPQGPVETDTQYF
few TRBJ2-3 NA TRBV5-1 TGCGCCAGCAGCTTAGGGGCAGATACGCAGTATTTT CASSLGADTQYF
few TRBJ2-5 TRBD1 TRBV11-2 TGTGCCAGCAGCTTAAATAACAGGGGCGTCCAAGAGACCCAGTACTTC CASSLNNRGVQETQYF
NA TRBJ2-1 NA TRBV4-2 TGTGCCAGCAGCCGCCTCGGGACTTCCTTGTACAATGAGCAGTTCTTC CASSRLGTSLYNEQFF
NA TRBJ2-5 TRBD1 TRBV9 TGTGCCAGCAGCGTAGGCCTCCCCGGGACAGGGCAAGAGACCCAGTACTTC CASSVGLPGTGQETQYF
NA TRBJ2-3 TRBD2 TRBV7-2 TGTGCCAGCAGCTTTTCCCGGGGGGGCCGAGTTGCAGATACGCAGTATTTT CASSFSRGGRVADTQYF
few TRBJ1-5 TRBD1 TRBV19 TGTGCCAGTAGTGGGACAGGAGATCAGCCCCAGCATTTT CASSGTGDQPQHF
NA TRBJ1-1 TRBD1 TRBV7-9 TGTGCCAGCAGCCAACACGACAGGGGTGAAGCTTTCTTT CASSQHDRGEAFF
few TRBJ2-3 NA TRBV5-4 TGTGCCAGCAGCTTAGGGACTACAGATACGCAGTATTTT CASSLGTTDTQYF
few TRBJ2-3 TRBD1 TRBV2 TGTGCCAGCAGTGACCCCGCACTCCGACAGGGGTCCTACACAGATACGCAGTATTTT CASSDPALRQGSYTDTQYF
few TRBJ2-3 NA TRBV7-9 TGTGCCAGCAGCTTTCCGGGACCGAGCACAGATACGCAGTATTTT CASSFPGPSTDTQYF
NA TRBJ1-1 NA TRBV7-2 TGTGCCAGCAGCTTAGACCGGGGATCTGAAGCTTTCTTT CASSLDRGSEAFF
few TRBJ1-1 NA TRBV7-6 TGTGCCAGCAGCTTAGCGCGGGCGGGGGAAGCTTTCTTT CASSLARAGEAFF
NA TRBJ2-6 NA TRBV7-3 TGTGCCAGCAGCCCATCCCGGACGGACCCCTCTGGGGCCAACGTCCTGACTTTC CASSPSRTDPSGANVLTF
few TRBJ1-2 NA TRBV5-1 TGCGCCAGCAGCTTGGTCCAGAACTATGGCTACACCTTC CASSLVQNYGYTF
NA TRBJ2-2 TRBD1 TRBV7-2 TGTGCCAGCAGCCGACGACAGGGGGCCAGGAACACCGGGGAGCTGTTTTTT CASSRRQGARNTGELFF
NA TRBJ2-5 TRBD2 TRBV7-3 TGTGCCAGCAGCTTAAACGGGGGACTAGCGGAGACCCAGTACTTC CASSLNGGLAETQYF
NA TRBJ2-2 NA TRBV2 TGTGCCAGCAGGGCAGGGTCTCGAGGCACCGGGGAGCTGTTTTTT CASRAGSRGTGELFF
NA TRBJ2-3 TRBD2 TRBV30 TGTGCCTGGAGTACCTTAGCGGGGGGGGCAGATACGCAGTATTTT CAWSTLAGGADTQYF
NA TRBJ1-5 TRBD1 TRBV29-1 TGCAGCGCTACAGGGGTGGGGGGCCAGCCCCAGCATTTT CSATGVGGQPQHF
NA TRBJ1-2 NA TRBV28 TGTGCCAGCAGTTTAGAAGGGTACCCAAGTTTCACCTTC CASSLEGYPSFTF
few TRBJ1-4 NA TRBV7-9 TGTGCCAGCAGCTTAGGGGCTGGGGAGCTAGGTGAAAAACTGTTTTTT CASSLGAGELGEKLFF
few TRBJ2-3 NA TRBV10-3 TGTGCCATCAGTGAGTCTACACCCACAGATACGCAGTATTTT CAISESTPTDTQYF
few TRBJ2-1 NA TRBV7-9 TGTGCCAGCAGCTTATATGTTGCGGGGCGTGAGCAGTTCTTC CASSLYVAGREQFF
NA TRBJ1-1 NA TRBV7-9 TGTGCCAGCAGCCCGGCAGTGACAGTGAACACTGAAGCTTTCTTT CASSPAVTVNTEAFF
NA TRBJ2-5 NA TRBV20-1 TGCAGTCCCGACAGTCGGGAGACCCAGTACTTC CSPDSRETQYF
NA TRBJ2-3 TRBD2 TRBV4-2 TGTGCCAGCAGCCAAGCGTCTAGCGGAGGTTCTGTGACAGATACGCAGTATTTT CASSQASSGGSVTDTQYF
few TRBJ1-1 NA TRBV30 TGTGCCTGGAGTAATCCAGGCACATACACTGAAGCTTTCTTT CAWSNPGTYTEAFF
few TRBJ1-1 NA TRBV10-3 TGTGCCATCAGAAGCACCATCGATCTGGGGCAAGCTTTCTTT CAIRSTIDLGQAFF
NA TRBJ1-5 TRBD1 TRBV19 TGTGCCAGTAGCGACCAGGGGGTGAGTGGCAATCAGCCCCAGCATTTT CASSDQGVSGNQPQHF
few TRBJ1-2 TRBD1 TRBV6-5 TGTGCCAGCAGTTATCTCGACAGGGGTTCCTATGGCTACACCTTC CASSYLDRGSYGYTF
few TRBJ2-2 NA TRBV7-9 TGTGCCAGCAGCCCCGGTTTCCTGGGGCAGCGGGAGCTGTTTTTT CASSPGFLGQRELFF
NA TRBJ2-7 NA TRBV11-2 TGTGCCAGCAGACCTAGCGCCCACGGCGGGCAGTACTTC CASRPSAHGGQYF
NA TRBJ2-7 NA TRBV10-3 TGTGCCATCAGTGATCTCGTACGAGGTATCTCCTACGAGCAGTACTTC CAISDLVRGISYEQYF
few TRBJ1-5 NA TRBV9 TGTGCCAGCAGCAAGGACGGGAATAGCAATCAGCCCCAGCATTTT CASSKDGNSNQPQHF
few TRBJ2-2 NA TRBV9 TGTGCCAGCAGCGTAGAAGTCTCCGGGGAGCTGTTTTTT CASSVEVSGELFF
NA TRBJ2-1 NA TRBV19 TGTGCCAGTAGTATAGTAAGCTTCACTGAGCAGTTCTTC CASSIVSFTEQFF
NA TRBJ1-6 NA TRBV2 TGTGCCAGCACCAGCACTGCATCACCCCTCCACTTT CASTSTASPLHF
NA TRBJ1-2 NA TRBV28 TGTGCCAGCAGTTTGAGGACCTCGGGGAATGGCTACACCTTC CASSLRTSGNGYTF
NA TRBJ1-5 NA TRBV4-3 TGCGCCAGCAGCCAAGATACAAGGGCTCAGCCCCAGCATTTT CASSQDTRAQPQHF
few TRBJ1-4 NA TRBV27 TGTGCCAGACAGGGATCTAATGAAAAACTGTTTTTT CARQGSNEKLFF